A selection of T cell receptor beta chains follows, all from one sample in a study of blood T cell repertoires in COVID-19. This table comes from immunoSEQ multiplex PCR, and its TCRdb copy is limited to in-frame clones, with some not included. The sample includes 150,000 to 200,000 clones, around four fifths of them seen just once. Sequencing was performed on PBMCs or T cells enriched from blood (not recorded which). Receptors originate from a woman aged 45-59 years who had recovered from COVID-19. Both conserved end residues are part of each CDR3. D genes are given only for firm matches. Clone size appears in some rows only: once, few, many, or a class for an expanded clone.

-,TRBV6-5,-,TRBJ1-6,TGTGCCAGCAGTTGGGAGGCTAATTCACCCCTCCACTTT,CASSWEANSPLHF
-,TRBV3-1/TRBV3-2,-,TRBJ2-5,TGTGCCAGCAGCCAAGTAGTTGAGACCCAGTACTTC,CASSQVVETQYF
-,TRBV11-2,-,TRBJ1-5,TGTGCTAACCCAAAGGGCAGGGTCCATCAGCCCCAGCATTTT,CANPKGRVHQPQHF
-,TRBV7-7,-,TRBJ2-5,TGTGCTAGCAGCTTAGCGCCGGGTGAAGGGACCCAGTACTTC,CASSLAPGEGTQYF
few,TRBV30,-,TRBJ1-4,TGTGCCTGGAGATCCCGGGCGGTCGGGGTAAAACTGTTTTTT,CAWRSRAVGVKLFF
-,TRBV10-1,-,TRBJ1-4,TGCGCCAGCACGGGGGAGGGATTT,CASTGEGF
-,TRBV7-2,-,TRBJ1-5,TGTGCCAGCAGCGCCCAAGCGGGTTATAGCAATCAGCCCCAGCATTTT,CASSAQAGYSNQPQHF
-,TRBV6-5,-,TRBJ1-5,TGTGCCGCATGGGCGGGGAGCCATCAGCCCCAGCATTTT,CAAWAGSHQPQHF
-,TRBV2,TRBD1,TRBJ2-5,TGTGCCAGCAGGAGGGACAGGGAAGAGACCCAGTACTTC,CASRRDREETQYF
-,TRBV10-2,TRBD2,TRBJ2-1,TGCGCCAGCAGTGAGTCCCAGGGAGGGTTACAAGGTGAGCAGTTCTTC,CASSESQGGLQGEQFF
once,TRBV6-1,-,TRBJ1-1,TGTGCCAGCAGTGAACTCAGAACAGTCAACACTGAAGCTTTCTTT,CASSELRTVNTEAFF
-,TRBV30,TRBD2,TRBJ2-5,TGTGCCTGGAGTGTTGCTAGCGGGGGCGAGACCCAGTACTTC,CAWSVASGGETQYF
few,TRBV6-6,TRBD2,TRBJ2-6,TGTGCCAGCAGTCGACTAGCGGACCGTCAGGCCAACGTCCTGACTTTC,CASSRLADRQANVLTF
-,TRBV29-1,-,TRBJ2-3,TGCAGCGTCCAAAGGGGGGAGGGGGAGGGACACTTAACCACAGATACGCAGTATTTT,CSVQRGEGEGHLTTDTQYF
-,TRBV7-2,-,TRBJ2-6,TGTGCCAGCAGCTCCCCAACACGACTCTCTGGGGCCAACGTCCTGACTTTC,CASSSPTRLSGANVLTF
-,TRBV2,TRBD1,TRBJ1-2,TGTGCCAGCAGTCGGGACAGGGGAGTGGGCTATGGCTACACCTTC,CASSRDRGVGYGYTF
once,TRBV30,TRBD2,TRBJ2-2,TGTGCTTATGGAGTAGCTAGCGGGAACACCGGGGAGCTGTTTTTT,CAYGVASGNTGELFF
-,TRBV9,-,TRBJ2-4,TGTGCCAGCAGCCCGGAGGACAGTTTAAACATTCAGTACTTC,CASSPEDSLNIQYF
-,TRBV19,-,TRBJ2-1,TGTGCCAGTAGTTCACAGGGAACCTACAATGAGCAGTTCTTC,CASSSQGTYNEQFF
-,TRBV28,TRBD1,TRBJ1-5,TGTGCCAGCAGTTTAGGACAGGGGTATAGCAATCAGCCCCAGCATTTT,CASSLGQGYSNQPQHF
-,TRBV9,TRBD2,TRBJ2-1,TGTGCCAGCAGCGCGATAGCGGGAGAGGGCAATGAGCAGTTCTTC,CASSAIAGEGNEQFF
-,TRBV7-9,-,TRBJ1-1,TGTGCCAGCAGCCCCCGGGGAGTCGAAGCTTTCTTT,CASSPRGVEAFF
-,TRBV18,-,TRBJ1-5,TGTGCCAGCTCACCTCGGCAGGATGATAGCAATCAGCCCCAGCATTTT,CASSPRQDDSNQPQHF
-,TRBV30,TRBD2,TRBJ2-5,TGTGCCTGGACGATATCCTCTAGCGGGGGGATGAAGACCCAGTACTTC,CAWTISSSGGMKTQYF
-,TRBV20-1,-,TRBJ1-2,TGCAGTGCCGACGGGAACTATGGCTACACCTTC,CSADGNYGYTF
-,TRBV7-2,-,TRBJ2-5,TGTGCCAGCAGCTTCGCGGGCCAGACCCAGTACTTC,CASSFAGQTQYF
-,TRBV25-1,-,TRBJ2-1,TGTGCCAGCAGTGGACTTCGGGAATCGTTCTCCTACAATGAGCAGTTCTTC,CASSGLRESFSYNEQFF
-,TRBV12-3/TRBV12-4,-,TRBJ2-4,TGTGCCAGCAGTTTTGGGGCGGAGGGCATTCAGTACTTC,CASSFGAEGIQYF
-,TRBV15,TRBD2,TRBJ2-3,TGTGCCACCAGCAGGACTCGGGGGGGGGCGTCAGATACGCAGTATTTT,CATSRTRGGASDTQYF
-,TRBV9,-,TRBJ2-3,TGTGCCAGCAGCGTAGTCGGAGGGGCAGATACGCAGTATTTT,CASSVVGGADTQYF
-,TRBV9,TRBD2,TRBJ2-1,TGTGCCAGCAGCCCCCGTCTAGCTAGCGGGGGATCTGAGCAGTTCTTC,CASSPRLASGGSEQFF
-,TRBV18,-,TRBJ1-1,TGTGCCAGCTCACTCGGGCCCGGCGGGGGCACTGAAGCTTTCTTT,CASSLGPGGGTEAFF
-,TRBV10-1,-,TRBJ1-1,TGCGCCAGCAGTGAACAGGGAAACACTGAAGCTTTCTTT,CASSEQGNTEAFF
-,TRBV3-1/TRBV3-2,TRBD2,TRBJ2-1,TGTGCCAGCAGCCACTTAGATATGACTAGCGGGGGCCACAATGAGCAGTTCTTC,CASSHLDMTSGGHNEQFF
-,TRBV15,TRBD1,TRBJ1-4,TGTGCCACCAGCGGAAAACAGGGGACTAATGAAAAACTGTTTTTT,CATSGKQGTNEKLFF
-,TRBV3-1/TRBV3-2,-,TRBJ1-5,TGTGCCAGCAGCCACCGGGACATCAATCAGCCCCAGCATTTT,CASSHRDINQPQHF
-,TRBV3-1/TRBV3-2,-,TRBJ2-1,TGTGCCAGCAGCCAAGTAGGTCAGGGGGGTGAGCAGTTCTTC,CASSQVGQGGEQFF
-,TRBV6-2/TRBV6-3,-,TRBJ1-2,TGTGCCAGCAGTAACCCCGACATGCCCATTCACTATGGCTACACCTTC,CASSNPDMPIHYGYTF
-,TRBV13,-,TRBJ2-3,TGTGCCAGCAGCTTCCCTACCCCAGGGGTGGGCGGGGGCCCGGATACGCAGTATTTT,CASSFPTPGVGGGPDTQYF
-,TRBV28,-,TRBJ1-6,TGTGCCAGCGGCGTGGGGGGGCGAGGTTGGGAACCCCTCCACTTT,CASGVGGRGWEPLHF
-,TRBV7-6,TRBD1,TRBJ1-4,TGTGCCAGCAGCTCCCGACAGGGGGTAGCAACTAATGAAAAACTGTTTTTT,CASSSRQGVATNEKLFF
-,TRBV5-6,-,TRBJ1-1,TGTGCCAGCAGCTTGCGCGGCACTGAAGCTTTCTTT,CASSLRGTEAFF
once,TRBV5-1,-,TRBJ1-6,TGCGCCAGCCGTCTCGGGGAGATAAATTCACCCCTCCACTTT,CASRLGEINSPLHF
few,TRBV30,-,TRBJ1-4,TGTGCCTGGAGTCCCAAAGACAGGATAAGTGAAAAACTGTTTTTT,CAWSPKDRISEKLFF
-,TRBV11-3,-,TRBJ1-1,TGTGCCAGCAGCGTGGACAGACCAATGAACACTGAAGCTTTCTTT,CASSVDRPMNTEAFF
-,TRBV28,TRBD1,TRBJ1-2,TGTGCCAGCAGTCCTTACATCCGGGACAGGAACTATGGCTACACCTTC,CASSPYIRDRNYGYTF
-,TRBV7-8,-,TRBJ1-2,TGTGCCAGCAGCCCCCGGAGGCGGCGGGGCTACACCTTC,CASSPRRRRGYTF
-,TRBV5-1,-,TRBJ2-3,TGCGCCAGCAGTTCACAGGGAAGCACAGATACGCAGTATTTT,CASSSQGSTDTQYF
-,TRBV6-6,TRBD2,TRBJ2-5,TGTGCCAGCTCCCACGGGCAGCTCGGGGGGGAGACCCAGTACTTC,CASSHGQLGGETQYF
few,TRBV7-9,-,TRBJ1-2,TGTGCCAGCAGCTCAGTCGGGGAAGCTAACTATGGCTACACCTTC,CASSSVGEANYGYTF
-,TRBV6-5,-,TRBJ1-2,TGTGCCAGCACCAAGATAGGGGGGGGAGGCTACACCTTC,CASTKIGGGGYTF
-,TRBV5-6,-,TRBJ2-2,TGTGCCAGCAGCTTGGCCGTGGAGGGCACCGGGGAGCTGTTTTTT,CASSLAVEGTGELFF
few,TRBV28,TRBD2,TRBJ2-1,TGTGCCATCTCTCCCGGGACTAGGACATCCGATGAGCAGTTCTTC,CAISPGTRTSDEQFF
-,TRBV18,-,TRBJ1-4,TGTGCCAGCTCACCCCAGGGGCTAACTAATGAAAAACTGTTTTTT,CASSPQGLTNEKLFF
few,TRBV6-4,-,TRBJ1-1,TGTGCCAGCAGTGAAACAACAGAGAACACTGAAGCTTTCTTT,CASSETTENTEAFF
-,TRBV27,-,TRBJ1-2,TGTGCCAGCAGTCCATCGGAGGGTTTTAGCTATGGCTACACCTTC,CASSPSEGFSYGYTF
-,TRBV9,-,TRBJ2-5,TGTGCCAGCAGCGGGGGCCCACAAGAGACCCAGTACTTC,CASSGGPQETQYF